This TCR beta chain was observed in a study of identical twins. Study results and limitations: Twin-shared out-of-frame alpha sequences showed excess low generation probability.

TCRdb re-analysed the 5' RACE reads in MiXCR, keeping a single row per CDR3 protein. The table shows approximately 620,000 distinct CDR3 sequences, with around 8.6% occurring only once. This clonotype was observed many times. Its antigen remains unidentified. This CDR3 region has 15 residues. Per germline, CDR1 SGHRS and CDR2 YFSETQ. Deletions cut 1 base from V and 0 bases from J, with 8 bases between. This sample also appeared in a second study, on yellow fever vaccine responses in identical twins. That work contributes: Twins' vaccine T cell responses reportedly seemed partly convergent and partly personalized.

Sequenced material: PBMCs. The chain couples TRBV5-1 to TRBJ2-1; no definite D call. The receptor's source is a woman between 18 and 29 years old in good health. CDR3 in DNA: TGCGCCAGCAGCTTGAGGATGAGCTCCTACAATGAGCAGTTCTTC. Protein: CASSLRMSSYNEQFF.